This TCR beta chain was documented in a study of beta chain features in type 1 diabetes. Study conclusions and caveats: Patients' naive, central memory and Treg TCRB repertoires seemed closer to one another than those of healthy donors. A potential influence of HLA type upon TCRB rearrangement remained unresolved herein. Researchers report that Type 1 diabetes patients had moderately but significantly shorter TCRB CDR3s across all four CD4+ subsets. Patients with type 1 diabetes carried fewer insertions and had more deletions at their VDJ junctions.

Via CD45RO/CCR7/CD25/CD127/CD95/CD27, cells of the CD4+ naive, central memory, regulatory and stem cell-like memory subsets were sorted. Of the isolated RNA, all was reverse transcribed, and so the sequenced material was expressed TCRB transcripts. The table came from immunoSEQ multiplex PCR; TCRdb's copy has only in-frame clones and leaves some out. The data hold over 200,000 clones, with roughly 11% observed a single time. This clone was counted a few times. Its antigen is still unknown. Material: naive CD4+ T cells from blood. This clonotype was sampled from a man aged 25 to 40 with type 1 diabetes.

CDR3 residues: CASSRGLDSWDEQFF. CDR3 DNA: TGTGCCAGCAGCAGAGGACTAGATTCGTGGGATGAGCAGTTCTTC. The chain combines TRBV5-4 with TRBJ2-1; TRBD2 agrees at 7 bases. There are 15 residues in the CDR3. Per the germline V gene, CDR1 is SGHNT and CDR2 is YYREEE (reference sequence). J gave up 8 bases and V 4 bases, and 12 bases lay outside the gene matches.